This T cell receptor (beta chain) emerged from a study of cytomegalovirus exposure and HLA in healthy donors. Regarding this clone: Antigen specificity is unknown.

Researchers ran the PCR with 60 Vbeta and 13 Jbeta primers. The data were produced by immunoSEQ multiplex PCR, yet TCRdb's version contains in-frame clones alone and is incomplete. This repertoire shows about 130,000 clones, about 70% found once; its top ten account for 3% to 3.5%. The germline gives CDR1 MNHEY, CDR2 SVGAGI. The J segment lost 2 bases and the V segment lost 5 bases, leaving 4 bases of the junction unmatched. The CDR3 covers 14 residues. The study, taken as a whole, reports: Association with HLA alleles at 0.05 false discovery rate was found for 16,951 TCR beta sequences in a later analysis.

This chain links TRBV6-5 with TRBJ2-3, with 7 bases aligning to TRBD1. The receptor was derived from a man aged 35-49 years in good health and CMV-seronegative. Sequenced material: PBMCs. In nucleotides, the CDR3 is TGTGCCAGCAGTCGGACAGGATTCACAGATACGCAGTATTTT. Its translation: CASSRTGFTDTQYF.